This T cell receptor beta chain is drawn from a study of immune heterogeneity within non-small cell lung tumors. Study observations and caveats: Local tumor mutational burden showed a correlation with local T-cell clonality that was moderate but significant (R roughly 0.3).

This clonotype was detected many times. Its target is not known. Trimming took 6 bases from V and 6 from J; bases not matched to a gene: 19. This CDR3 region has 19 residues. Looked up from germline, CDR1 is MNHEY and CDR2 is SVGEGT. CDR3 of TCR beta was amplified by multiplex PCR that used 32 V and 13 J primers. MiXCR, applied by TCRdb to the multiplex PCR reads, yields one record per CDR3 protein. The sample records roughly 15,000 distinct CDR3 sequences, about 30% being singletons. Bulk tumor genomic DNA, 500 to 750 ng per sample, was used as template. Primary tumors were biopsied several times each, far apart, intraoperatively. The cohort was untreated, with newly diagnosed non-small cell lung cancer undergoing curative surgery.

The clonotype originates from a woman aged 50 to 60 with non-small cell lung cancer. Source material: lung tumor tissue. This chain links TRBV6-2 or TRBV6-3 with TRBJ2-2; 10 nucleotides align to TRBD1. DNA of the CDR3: TGTGCCAGCAGAGGGGACAGGGGTCTCGGGGTCGGGATACCCGGGGAGCTGTTTTTT. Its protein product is CASRGDRGLGVGIPGELFF.